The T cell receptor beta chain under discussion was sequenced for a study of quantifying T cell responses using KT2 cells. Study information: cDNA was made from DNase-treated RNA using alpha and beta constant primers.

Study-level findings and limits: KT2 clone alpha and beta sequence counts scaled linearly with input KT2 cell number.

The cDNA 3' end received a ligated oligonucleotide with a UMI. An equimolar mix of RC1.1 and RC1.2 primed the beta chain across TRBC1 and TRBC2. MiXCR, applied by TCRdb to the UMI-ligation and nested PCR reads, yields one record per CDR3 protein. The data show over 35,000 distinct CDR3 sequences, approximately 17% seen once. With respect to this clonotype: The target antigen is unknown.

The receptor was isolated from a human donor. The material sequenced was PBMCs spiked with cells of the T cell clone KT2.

The CDR3: CSAQGGRGEKLFF. CDR3 nucleotide sequence: TGCAGTGCCCAGGGGGGCCGGGGAGAAAAACTGTTTTTT. This chain joins TRBV20-1 and TRBJ1-4, with 7 bases matching TRBD1. The length of the CDR3 is 13 residues. Per the germline V gene, CDR1 is DFQATT and CDR2 is SNEGSKA (reference sequence). V trimming: 6 bases; J trimming: 8 bases; junction bases outside the gene matches: 9.